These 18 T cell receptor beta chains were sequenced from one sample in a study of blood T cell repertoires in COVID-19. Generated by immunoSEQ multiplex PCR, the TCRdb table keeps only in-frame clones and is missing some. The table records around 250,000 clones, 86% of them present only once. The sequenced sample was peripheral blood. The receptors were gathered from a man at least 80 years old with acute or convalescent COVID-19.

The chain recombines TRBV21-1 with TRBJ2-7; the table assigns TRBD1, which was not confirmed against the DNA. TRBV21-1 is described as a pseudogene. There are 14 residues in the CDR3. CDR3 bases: TGTGCCAGCAGCGGGCCGGACAGGTCCTACGAGCAGTACTTC. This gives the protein CASSGPDRSYEQYF.

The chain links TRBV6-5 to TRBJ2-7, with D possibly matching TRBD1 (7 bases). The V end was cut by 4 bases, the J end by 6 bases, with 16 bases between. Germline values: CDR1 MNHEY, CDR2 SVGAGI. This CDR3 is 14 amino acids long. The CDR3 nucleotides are TGTGCCAGCAGTTCCCCCCGACAGGGAGGCGAGCAGTACTTC. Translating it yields CASSSPRQGGEQYF.

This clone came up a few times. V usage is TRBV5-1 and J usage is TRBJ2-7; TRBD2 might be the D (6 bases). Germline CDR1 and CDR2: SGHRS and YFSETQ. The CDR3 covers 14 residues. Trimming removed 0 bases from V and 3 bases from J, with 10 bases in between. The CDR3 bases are TGCGCCAGCAGCTTGGAGGGAGGCCTCTACGAGCAGTACTTC. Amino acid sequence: CASSLEGGLYEQYF.

CDR3 sequence reads: CASSQQGVEQFF. CDR3 nucleotides: TGTGCCAGCAGTCAACAGGGCGTTGAGCAGTTCTTC. This chain uses TRBV7-6 with TRBJ2-1, with D possibly being TRBD1 (6 bases). The length of the CDR3 is 12 residues. The V end lost 6 bases, the J end lost 9 bases, and 12 bases lay between the germline ends. The V gene's germline CDR1 is SGHVS and CDR2 FNYEAQ.

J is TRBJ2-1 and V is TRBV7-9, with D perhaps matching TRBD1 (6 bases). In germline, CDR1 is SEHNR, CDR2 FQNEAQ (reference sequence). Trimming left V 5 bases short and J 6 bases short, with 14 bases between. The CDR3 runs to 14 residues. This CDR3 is CASSQDRLLNEQFF. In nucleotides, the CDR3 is TGTGCCAGCAGCCAGGACAGACTCCTCAATGAGCAGTTCTTC.

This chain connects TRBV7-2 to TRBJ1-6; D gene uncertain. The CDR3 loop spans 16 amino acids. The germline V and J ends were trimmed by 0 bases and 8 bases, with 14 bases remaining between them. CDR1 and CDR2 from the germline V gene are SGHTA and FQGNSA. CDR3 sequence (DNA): TGTGCCAGCAGCTTAGCGCTAAGGAGTTCGGATTCACCCCTCCACTTT. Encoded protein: CASSLALRSSDSPLHF. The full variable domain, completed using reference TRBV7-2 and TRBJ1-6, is GAGVSQSPSNKVTEKGKDVELRCDPISGHTALYWYRQSLGQGLEFLIYFQGNSAPDKSGLPSDRFSAERTGGSVSTLTIQRTQQEDSAVYLCASSLALRSSDSPLHFGNGTRLTVT.

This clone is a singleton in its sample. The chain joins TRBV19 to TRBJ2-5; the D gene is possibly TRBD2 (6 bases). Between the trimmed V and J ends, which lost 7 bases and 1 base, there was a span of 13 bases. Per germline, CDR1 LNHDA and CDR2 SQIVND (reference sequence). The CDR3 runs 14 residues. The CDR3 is CASTHRGSQETQYF. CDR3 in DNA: TGTGCCAGTACCCACCGGGGGTCCCAAGAGACCCAGTACTTC.

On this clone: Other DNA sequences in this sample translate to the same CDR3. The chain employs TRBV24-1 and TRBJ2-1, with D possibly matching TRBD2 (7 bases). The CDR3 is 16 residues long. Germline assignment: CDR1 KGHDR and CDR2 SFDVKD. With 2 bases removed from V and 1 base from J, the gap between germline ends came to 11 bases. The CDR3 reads CATSDSGGSSYNEQFF. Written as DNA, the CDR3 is TGTGCCACCAGTGATTCGGGGGGCAGTTCCTACAATGAGCAGTTCTTC.

The CDR3 here is CSVGGTGDEKLFF. In DNA, the CDR3 is TGCAGCGTTGGAGGGACAGGGGATGAAAAACTGTTTTTT. V is TRBV29-1 and J is TRBJ1-4, with 10 nucleotides matching TRBD1. CDR3 length equals 13 residues. Trimming took 4 bases from V and 6 from J; bases not matched to a gene: 2. Germline V gives CDR1 SQVTM, CDR2 ANQGSEA.

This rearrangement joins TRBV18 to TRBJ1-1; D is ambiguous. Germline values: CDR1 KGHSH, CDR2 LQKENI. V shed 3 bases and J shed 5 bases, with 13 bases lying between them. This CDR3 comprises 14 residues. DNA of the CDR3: TGTGCCAGCTCACCCCCCCCGGGTCGGACTGAAGCTTTCTTT. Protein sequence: CASSPPPGRTEAFF.

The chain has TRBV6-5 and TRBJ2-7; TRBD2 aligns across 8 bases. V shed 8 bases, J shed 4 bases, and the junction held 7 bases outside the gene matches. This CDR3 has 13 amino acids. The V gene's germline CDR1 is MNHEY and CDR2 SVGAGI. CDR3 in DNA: TGTGCCAGCTGGGGACTAGGGGGGTACGAGCAGTACTTC. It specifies CASWGLGGYEQYF.

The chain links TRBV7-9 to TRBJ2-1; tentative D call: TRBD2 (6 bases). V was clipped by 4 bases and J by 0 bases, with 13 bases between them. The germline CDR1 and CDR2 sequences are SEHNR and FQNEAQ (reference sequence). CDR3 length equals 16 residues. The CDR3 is CASSSGLFSSYNEQFF. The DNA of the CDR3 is TGTGCCAGCAGCTCGGGACTTTTTAGCTCCTACAATGAGCAGTTCTTC. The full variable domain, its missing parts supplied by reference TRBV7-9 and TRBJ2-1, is DTGVSQNPRHKITKRGQNVTFRCDPISEHNRLYWYRQTLGQGPEFLTYFQNEAQLEKSRLLSDRFSAERPKGSFSTLEIQRTEQGDSAMYLCASSSGLFSSYNEQFFGPGTRLTVL.

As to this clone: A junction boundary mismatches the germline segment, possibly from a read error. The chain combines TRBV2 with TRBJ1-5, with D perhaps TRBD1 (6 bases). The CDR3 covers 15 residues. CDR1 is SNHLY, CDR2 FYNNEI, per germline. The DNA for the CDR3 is TGTGCCAGCAGCGAAGGGGGGCTGACCAATCAGCCCCAGCATTTT. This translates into CASSEGGLTNQPQHF.

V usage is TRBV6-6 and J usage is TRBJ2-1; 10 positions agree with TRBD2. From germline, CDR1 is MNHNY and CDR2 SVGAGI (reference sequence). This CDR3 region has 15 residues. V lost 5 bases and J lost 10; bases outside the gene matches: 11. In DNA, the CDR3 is TGTGCCAGCAGTGCCACTAGCGGGGACGTCGGGGAGCAGTTCTTC. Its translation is CASSATSGDVGEQFF.

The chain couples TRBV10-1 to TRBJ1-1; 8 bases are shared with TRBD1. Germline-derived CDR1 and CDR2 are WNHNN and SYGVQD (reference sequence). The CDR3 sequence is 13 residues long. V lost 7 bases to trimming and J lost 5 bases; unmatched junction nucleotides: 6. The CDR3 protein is CASKQGARTEAFF. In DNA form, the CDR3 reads TGCGCCAGCAAGCAGGGGGCGAGGACTGAAGCTTTCTTT.

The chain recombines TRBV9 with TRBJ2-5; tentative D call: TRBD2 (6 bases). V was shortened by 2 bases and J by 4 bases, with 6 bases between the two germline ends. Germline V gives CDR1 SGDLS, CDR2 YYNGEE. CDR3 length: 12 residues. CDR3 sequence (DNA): TGTGCCAGCAGCGTGGGGGGAGAGACCCAGTACTTC. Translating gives CASSVGGETQYF.

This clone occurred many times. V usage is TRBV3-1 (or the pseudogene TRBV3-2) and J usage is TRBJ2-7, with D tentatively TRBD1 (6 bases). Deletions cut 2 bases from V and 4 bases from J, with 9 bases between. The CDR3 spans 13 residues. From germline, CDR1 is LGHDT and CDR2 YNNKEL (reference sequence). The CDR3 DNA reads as TGTGCCAGCAGCCAATATGGACAGTACGAGCAGTACTTC. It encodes CASSQYGQYEQYF.

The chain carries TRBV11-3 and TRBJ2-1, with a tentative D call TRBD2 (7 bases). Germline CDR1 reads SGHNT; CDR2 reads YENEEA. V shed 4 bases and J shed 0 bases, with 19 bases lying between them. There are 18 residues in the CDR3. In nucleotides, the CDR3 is TGTGCCAGCAGCTCCCCTCCTCGGGGGGCCAGCTCCTACAATGAGCAGTTCTTC. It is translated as CASSSPPRGASSYNEQFF.